This T cell receptor (beta chain) was sequenced in a study of sequential checkpoint blockade in melanoma. This table comes from immunoSEQ multiplex PCR, and its TCRdb copy is limited to in-frame clones, with some not included. The table has about 37,000 clones, under 35% seen once; the top ten hold 1.6%. Looked up from germline, CDR1 is LNHDA and CDR2 is SQIVND (reference sequence). The CDR3 consists of 13 residues. V lost 2 bases and J lost 4, with 5 bases in between. Regarding treatment: randomized to nivolumab then ipilimumab (arm A) or the reverse (arm B). This rearrangement joins TRBV19 to TRBJ2-2; D remains ambiguous. The clonotype comes from a human donor with melanoma. The starting material was tumor tissue (inferred from file names), obtained from a patient given nivolumab and ipilimumab in sequence. CDR3 in DNA: TGTGCCAGTAGTATATTGTTCACCGGGGAGCTGTTTTTT. It translates to CASSILFTGELFF.